This T cell receptor (beta chain) was recorded in a study of shared clonotypes between healthy human individuals. General study points: Tissue TCR repertoires likely differ from these blood-only repertoires.

CDR1 and CDR2 (germline): SEHNR, FQNEAQ (reference sequence). J gave up 1 base and V 1 base, and 0 bases lay outside the gene matches. This CDR3 has 14 residues. The method was immunoSEQ multiplex PCR; TCRdb's version includes in-frame clones alone and lacks a portion of them. The sample lists millions of clones, around 94% occurring once. A remark on this clone: Its matching antigen is unknown. This sample includes further DNA sequences coding for the same CDR3.

The V gene is TRBV7-9, the J gene TRBJ2-7, with TRBD2 matching 8 bases. This clonotype was sampled from a young man in good health. The sequenced sample was naive CD4+ T cells sorted from blood. Noted subset: CD45RA+ positively selected. CDR3 in amino acids: CASSLGGRSYEQYF. In DNA form, the CDR3 reads TGTGCCAGCAGCTTAGGCGGGAGGTCCTACGAGCAGTACTTC.